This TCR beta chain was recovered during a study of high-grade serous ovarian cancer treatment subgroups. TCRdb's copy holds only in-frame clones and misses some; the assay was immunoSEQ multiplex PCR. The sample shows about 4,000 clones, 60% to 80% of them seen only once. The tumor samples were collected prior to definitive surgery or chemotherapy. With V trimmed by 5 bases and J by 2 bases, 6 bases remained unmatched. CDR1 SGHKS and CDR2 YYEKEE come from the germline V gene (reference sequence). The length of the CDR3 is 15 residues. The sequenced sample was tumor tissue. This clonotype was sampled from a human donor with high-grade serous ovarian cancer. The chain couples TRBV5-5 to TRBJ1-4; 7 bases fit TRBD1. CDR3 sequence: CASSAPGQTNEKLFF. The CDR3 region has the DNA TGTGCCAGCAGTGCTCCGGGACAGACTAATGAAAAACTGTTTTTT.